The 21 T cell receptor beta chains given below trace back to one sample, sequenced in a study of T cell responses to AZD1222 COVID-19 vaccine. Here immunoSEQ multiplex PCR was the method, and the copy in TCRdb shows in-frame clones only, minus some. This table has about 130,000 clones, 94% appearing once. The sample consisted of peripheral blood, taken on day 0 of AZD1222 vaccination. These receptors were collected from an adult in good health.

This clone was found once. The chain recombines TRBV27 with TRBJ2-1, with TRBD2 matching 9 bases. CDR1 and CDR2 from the germline V gene are MNHEY and SMNVEV (reference sequence). This CDR3 has 15 amino acids. The V and J ends lost 3 bases and 3 bases, in that order; junction bases with no gene match: 3. The CDR3 sequence: CASSFSGRGYNEQFF. As DNA, the CDR3 is TGTGCCAGCAGTTTTAGCGGGAGAGGCTACAATGAGCAGTTCTTC.

The rearrangement joins TRBV4-2 to TRBJ2-1, with D possibly TRBD2 on 6 matching bases. V shed 2 bases and J shed 7 bases, with 15 bases lying between them. Germline V gene lookup returns CDR1 LGHNA and CDR2 YNFKEQ. CDR3 size: 15 residues. CDR3 residues: CASSQTDYLGNEQFF. The CDR3 coding sequence is TGTGCCAGCAGCCAAACGGACTACCTTGGGAATGAGCAGTTCTTC.

V usage is TRBV7-6 and J usage is TRBJ1-5; D remains unclear. The CDR3 has 13 residues. Germline lookup yields CDR1 SGHVS and CDR2 FNYEAQ. Trimming removed 1 base at V and 4 bases at J, with 5 bases between. The CDR3 DNA follows: TGTGCCAGCAGCTTAGAGCAGAATCAGCCCCAGCATTTT. Encoded protein: CASSLEQNQPQHF.

The chain combines TRBV30 with TRBJ1-2, with no clear D. CDR1 and CDR2 (germline): GTSNPN, SVGIG (reference sequence). Trimming removed 8 bases from V and 12 bases from J, with 19 bases in between. This CDR3 spans 11 amino acids. The CDR3: CASMDGDKNTF. The CDR3 coding sequence is TGTGCCAGCATGGACGGTGATAAAAACACCTTC.

The chain carries TRBV18 and TRBJ1-1; 9 bases fit TRBD1. J was trimmed by 2 bases and V by 1 base; bases with no gene match: 2. The CDR3 totals 15 residues. Germline values: CDR1 KGHSH, CDR2 LQKENI. CDR3 residues: CASSPQTGGNTEAFF. CDR3 bases: TGTGCCAGCTCACCACAGACAGGGGGAAACACTGAAGCTTTCTTT.

The rearrangement uses TRBV14 and TRBJ1-2; no clear D gene. Germline CDR1 reads SGHDN; CDR2 reads FVKESK. The V and J ends lost 0 bases and 3 bases respectively, with 5 bases between them. This CDR3 is 13 amino acids long. CDR3 loop: CASSQDFYYGYTF. CDR3 DNA: TGTGCCAGCAGCCAAGACTTCTACTATGGCTACACCTTC.

The chain joins TRBV30 to TRBJ1-5; D is perhaps TRBD1 (5 bases). This CDR3 has 13 amino acids. V gave up 5 bases and J gave up 4 bases, with 12 bases separating them. CDR1 is GTSNPN, CDR2 SVGIG, per germline (reference sequence). The CDR3 DNA reads as TGTGCCTGGGCTTATTCAGGGAATCAGCCCCAGCATTTT. Its protein is CAWAYSGNQPQHF.

The V and J genes are TRBV30 and TRBJ1-1; no definite D call. V was clipped by 0 bases and J by 0 bases, with 11 bases between them. The germline V gene has CDR1 GTSNPN and CDR2 SVGIG (reference sequence). The CDR3 is 15 residues long. Here the CDR3 DNA reads TGTGCCTGGAGTGTCTTGCCGGGGATGAACACTGAAGCTTTCTTT. Amino acids: CAWSVLPGMNTEAFF. Supplemented by reference TRBV30 and TRBJ1-1, the full variable domain reads SQTIHQWPATLVQPVGSPLSLECTVEGTSNPNLYWYRQAAGRGLQLLFYSVGIGQISSEVPQNLSASRPQDRQFILSSKKLLLSDSGFYLCAWSVLPGMNTEAFFGQGTRLTVV.

The chain recombines TRBV28 with TRBJ1-2, with D tentatively TRBD1 (6 bases). From germline, CDR1 is MDHEN and CDR2 SYDVKM. The CDR3 has 12 residues. Between the trimmed V and J ends, which lost 7 bases and 8 bases, there was a span of 14 bases. CDR3 coding DNA: TGTGCCAGCACCCCTGACAGGCGGGGCTACACCTTC. It is translated as CASTPDRRGYTF.

This chain joins TRBV4-1 and TRBJ2-7; D is unresolved. CDR1 MGHRA and CDR2 YSYEKL come from the germline V gene. The V gene lost 4 bases and the J gene lost 2 bases, with 9 bases spanning the gap. This CDR3 contains 13 residues. Here the CDR3 reads CASSLGRAYEQYF. The DNA of the CDR3 is TGCGCCAGCAGCCTTGGACGAGCCTACGAGCAGTACTTC.

This chain joins TRBV11-2 and TRBJ2-2, with 15 bases aligning to TRBD2. Germline values: CDR1 SGHAT, CDR2 FQNNGV. The V segment lost 5 bases and the J segment 5 bases; nucleotides outside the gene matches: 3. The CDR3 contains 16 residues. This chain's CDR3 is CASSEGLAGGTGELFF. DNA of the CDR3: TGTGCCAGCAGCGAGGGACTAGCGGGAGGAACCGGGGAGCTGTTTTTT.

The rearrangement uses TRBV6-6 and TRBJ2-5; D is uncertain. The CDR3 runs to 14 residues. Germline assignment: CDR1 MNHNY and CDR2 SVGAGI (reference sequence). V lost 1 base and J 1 base, leaving 7 bases between the germline ends. CDR3 region: CASSYWSTQETQYF. CDR3 in DNA: TGTGCCAGCAGTTACTGGTCTACCCAAGAGACCCAGTACTTC.

The chain uses TRBV2 and TRBJ1-1; 8 bases align to TRBD1. This CDR3 is built from 12 residues. With 6 bases clipped from V and 4 bases from J, the junction kept 1 base outside the gene matches. CDR1 and CDR2 (germline): SNHLY, FYNNEI. CDR3 amino acids: CASRGQATEAFF. The CDR3 DNA sequence: TGTGCCAGCAGGGGACAGGCCACTGAAGCTTTCTTT.

This chain uses TRBV7-6 with TRBJ2-7; weak D call: TRBD2 (5 bases). Trimming stripped 3 bases from V and 6 bases from J, with 15 bases between. Germline CDR1 and CDR2: SGHVS and FNYEAQ. This CDR3 comprises 14 residues. DNA of the CDR3: TGTGCCAGCAGCTTGCGACCCTCAGAGGGCGAGCAGTACTTC. Encoded protein: CASSLRPSEGEQYF. Variable domain in full (rest from reference TRBV7-6 and TRBJ2-7): GAGVSQSPRYKVTKRGQDVALRCDPISGHVSLYWYRQALGQGPEFLTYFNYEAQQDKSGLPNDRFSAERPEGSISTLTIQRTEQRDSAMYRCASSLRPSEGEQYFGPGTRLTVT.

This clone was observed once. This chain connects TRBV27 to TRBJ2-3; D is uncertain. CDR3 size: 14 residues. V dropped 6 bases and J dropped 2 bases, with 12 bases sitting between them. Germline-derived CDR1 and CDR2 are MNHEY and SMNVEV (reference sequence). The CDR3 nucleotides read TGTGCCAGCAGAACAGCTGGTCCCACAGATACGCAGTATTTT. This gives the protein CASRTAGPTDTQYF.

J is TRBJ1-4 and V is TRBV19, with TRBD1 identical over 7 bases. The trim removed 6 bases at V and 8 bases at J, leaving 9 bases unmatched. Germline loops: CDR1 LNHDA, CDR2 SQIVND (reference sequence). The CDR3 has 14 amino acids. The CDR3 DNA reads as TGTGCCAGTAGCCCAGGGGGTTGGCGCGAAAAACTGTTTTTT. Translation gives CASSPGGWREKLFF.

The chain uses TRBV10-3 and TRBJ2-5; 9 bases match TRBD1. CDR3 length: 14 residues. The V and J ends lost 6 bases and 4 bases, in that order; junction bases with no gene match: 6. The germline CDR1 and CDR2 sequences are ENHRY and SYGVKD. DNA of the CDR3: TGTGCCATCAGCGAGGGACAGGGCGGAGAGACCCAGTACTTC. It is translated as CAISEGQGGETQYF.

The chain recombines TRBV7-9 with TRBJ2-5, with 7 bases identical to TRBD1. The germline CDR1 and CDR2 sequences are SEHNR and FQNEAQ (reference sequence). J was trimmed by 1 base and V by 8 bases; bases with no gene match: 13. The CDR3 is made up of 16 amino acids. This chain's CDR3 is CASQLTGTGPQETQYF. The CDR3 nucleotides read TGTGCCAGCCAACTGACAGGGACGGGGCCCCAAGAGACCCAGTACTTC.

The sample holds one count of this clone. J is TRBJ1-3 and V is TRBV7-8, with D unclear. Germline V gene lookup returns CDR1 SGHVS and CDR2 FQNEAQ. This CDR3 has 16 residues. Trimming pared 5 bases from V and 0 bases from J, leaving 14 bases between. DNA for the CDR3: TGTGCCAGCAGCGCCTCCAGAATTGCCTCTGGAAACACCATATATTTT. This encodes CASSASRIASGNTIYF.

This clone was observed once. This rearrangement joins TRBV6-6 to TRBJ2-1, with 12 bases fitting TRBD1. Losses at the gene ends were 5 bases for V and 8 bases for J; bases not matched to a gene: 10. The CDR3 consists of 16 residues. CDR1 is MNHNY and CDR2 is SVGAGI in the germline V gene (reference sequence). As DNA, the CDR3 is TGTGCCAGCAGTCGAGGACCGGGACAGGGGGCCTATGAGCAGTTCTTC. Translating it yields CASSRGPGQGAYEQFF.

J is TRBJ2-2 and V is TRBV30; no clear D gene. This CDR3 is 15 amino acids long. Trimming cost V 0 bases and J 4 bases, with 12 bases left between them. Germline loops: CDR1 GTSNPN, CDR2 SVGIG (reference sequence). CDR3 coding DNA: TGTGCCTGGAGTGTCCCCGGCTTTCCCACCGGGGAGCTGTTTTTT. Amino acid sequence: CAWSVPGFPTGELFF.